Listed below are T cell receptor beta chains from one sample, sequenced in a study of blood T cell repertoires in COVID-19. Libraries were prepared by immunoSEQ multiplex PCR; TCRdb keeps only in-frame clonotypes and omits some of them. The top ten hold approximately 19% of the sample, which has 110,000 or so clones, 75% to 90% seen once. The sample taken for sequencing was peripheral blood. The receptor set was obtained from a human donor with acute or convalescent COVID-19. The donor label of this sample is uncertain. Each CDR3 is given with its conserved first and last residue. Each record gives: D gene, V gene, clone size, J gene, CDR3 protein, CDR3 DNA. A D gene is named only where the DNA matches it firmly. Clone size is shown for a subset of rows, as once, few, many or a class of expanded clone.

>.|TRBV7-2|.|TRBJ1-6
CASSLVPARGNSPLHF
TGTGCCAGCAGCTTAGTTCCGGCCAGGGGCAATTCACCCCTCCACTTT
>TRBD1|TRBV5-4|.|TRBJ2-1
CASSLAFQGAGEQFF
TGTGCCAGCAGCTTGGCCTTCCAGGGGGCCGGTGAGCAGTTCTTC
>.|TRBV11-2|.|TRBJ2-2
CASSLLPLYHTGELFF
TGTGCCAGCAGCTTACTGCCGCTATATCACACCGGGGAGCTGTTTTTT
>TRBD2|TRBV6-1|.|TRBJ2-1
CASSEPSGGVSYNEQFF
TGTGCCAGCAGTGAACCTAGCGGGGGAGTCTCCTACAATGAGCAGTTCTTC
>.|TRBV30|.|TRBJ2-6
CAWSDPGSGANVLTF
TGTGCCTGGAGTGACCCGGGCTCTGGGGCCAACGTCCTGACTTTC
>TRBD2|TRBV30|.|TRBJ2-7
CAWSLAGGPKEQYF
TGTGCCTGGAGTTTAGCGGGAGGGCCTAAGGAGCAGTACTTC
>.|TRBV27|.|TRBJ2-3
CASSPPQGPDTQYF
TGTGCCAGCAGTCCCCCCCAGGGCCCCGATACGCAGTATTTT
>TRBD1|TRBV5-1|once|TRBJ1-4
CASSFTGGLNEKLFF
TGCGCCAGCAGCTTTACAGGGGGGCTAAATGAAAAACTGTTTTTT
>TRBD2|TRBV7-6|.|TRBJ2-2
CASSLGLAGGTNTGELFF
TGTGCCAGCAGCCTGGGACTAGCGGGAGGGACCAACACCGGGGAGCTGTTTTTT
>.|TRBV6-6|.|TRBJ1-2
CASRTTYGYTF
TGTGCCAGCAGGACAACGTATGGCTACACCTTC